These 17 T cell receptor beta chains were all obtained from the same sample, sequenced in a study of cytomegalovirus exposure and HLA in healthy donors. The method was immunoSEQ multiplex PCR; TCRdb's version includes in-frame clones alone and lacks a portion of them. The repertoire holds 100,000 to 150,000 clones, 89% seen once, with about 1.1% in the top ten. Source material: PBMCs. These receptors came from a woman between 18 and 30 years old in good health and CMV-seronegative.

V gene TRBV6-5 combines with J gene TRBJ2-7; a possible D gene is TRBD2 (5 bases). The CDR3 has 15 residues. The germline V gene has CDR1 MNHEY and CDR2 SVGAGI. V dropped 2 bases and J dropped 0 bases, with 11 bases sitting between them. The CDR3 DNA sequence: TGTGCCAGCAGTTACGGCGGGCGAAGCTCCTACGAGCAGTACTTC. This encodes CASSYGGRSSYEQYF.

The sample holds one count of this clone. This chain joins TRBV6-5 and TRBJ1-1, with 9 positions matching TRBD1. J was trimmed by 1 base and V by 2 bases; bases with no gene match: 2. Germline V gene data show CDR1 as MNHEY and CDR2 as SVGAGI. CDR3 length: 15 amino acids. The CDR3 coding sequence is TGTGCCAGCAGTTACACGGACAGGGGGAACACTGAAGCTTTCTTT. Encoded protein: CASSYTDRGNTEAFF.

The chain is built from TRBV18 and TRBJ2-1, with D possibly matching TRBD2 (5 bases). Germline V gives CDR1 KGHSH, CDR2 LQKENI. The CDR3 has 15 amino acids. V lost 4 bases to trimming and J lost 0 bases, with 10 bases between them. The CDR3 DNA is TGTGCCAGCTCACTGGACTGGAGCTCCTACAATGAGCAGTTCTTC. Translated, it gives CASSLDWSSYNEQFF.

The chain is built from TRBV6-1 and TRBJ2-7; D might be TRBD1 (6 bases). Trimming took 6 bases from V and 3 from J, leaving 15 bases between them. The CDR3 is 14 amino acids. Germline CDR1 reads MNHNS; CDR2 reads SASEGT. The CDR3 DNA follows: TGTGCCAGCAGCCGGACAGAGTATTTCTACGAGCAGTACTTC. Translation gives CASSRTEYFYEQYF.

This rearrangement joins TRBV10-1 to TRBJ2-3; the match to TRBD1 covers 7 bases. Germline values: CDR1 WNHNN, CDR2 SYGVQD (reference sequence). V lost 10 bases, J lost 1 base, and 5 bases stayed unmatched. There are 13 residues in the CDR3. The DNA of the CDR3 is TGCGCCACTAGTGGACAGGGCACAGATACGCAGTATTTT. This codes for CATSGQGTDTQYF.

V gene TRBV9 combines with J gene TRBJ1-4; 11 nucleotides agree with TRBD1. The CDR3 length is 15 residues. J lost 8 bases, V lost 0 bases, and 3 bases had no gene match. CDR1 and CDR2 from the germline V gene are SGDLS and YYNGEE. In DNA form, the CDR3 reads TGTGCCAGCAGCGTAGCTGGGGACAGGGGGGAAAAACTGTTTTTT. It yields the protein CASSVAGDRGEKLFF.

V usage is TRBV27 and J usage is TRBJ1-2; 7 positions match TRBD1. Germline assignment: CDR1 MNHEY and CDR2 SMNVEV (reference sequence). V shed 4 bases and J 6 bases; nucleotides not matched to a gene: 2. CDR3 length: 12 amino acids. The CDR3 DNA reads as TGTGCCAGCAGTTCCGACAGGGATGGCTACACCTTC. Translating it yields CASSSDRDGYTF.

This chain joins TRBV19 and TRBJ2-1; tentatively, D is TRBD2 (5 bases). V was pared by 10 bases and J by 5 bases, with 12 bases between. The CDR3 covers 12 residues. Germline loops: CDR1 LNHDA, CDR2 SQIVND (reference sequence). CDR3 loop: CATRRGNNEQFF. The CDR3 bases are TGTGCCACCCGGAGAGGGAACAATGAGCAGTTCTTC.

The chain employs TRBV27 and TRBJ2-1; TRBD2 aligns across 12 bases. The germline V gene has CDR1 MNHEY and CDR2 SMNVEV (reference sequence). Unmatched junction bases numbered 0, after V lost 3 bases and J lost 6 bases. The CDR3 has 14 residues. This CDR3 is CASSLTSGGNEQFF. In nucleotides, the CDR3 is TGTGCCAGCAGTTTGACTAGCGGGGGCAATGAGCAGTTCTTC.

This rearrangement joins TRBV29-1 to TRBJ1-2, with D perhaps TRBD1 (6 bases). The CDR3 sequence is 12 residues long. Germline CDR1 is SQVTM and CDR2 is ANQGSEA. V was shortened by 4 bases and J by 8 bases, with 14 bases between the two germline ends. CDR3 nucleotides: TGCAGCGTTGTACAGGGAGAGTTGGGCTACACCTTC. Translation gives CSVVQGELGYTF.

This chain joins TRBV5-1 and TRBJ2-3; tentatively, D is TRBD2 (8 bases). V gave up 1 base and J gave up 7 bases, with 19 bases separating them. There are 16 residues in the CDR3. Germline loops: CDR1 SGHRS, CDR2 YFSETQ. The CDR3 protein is CASSLSGGGEGNTQYF. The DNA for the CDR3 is TGCGCCAGCAGCTTGTCGGGAGGGGGCGAGGGAAATACGCAGTATTTT.

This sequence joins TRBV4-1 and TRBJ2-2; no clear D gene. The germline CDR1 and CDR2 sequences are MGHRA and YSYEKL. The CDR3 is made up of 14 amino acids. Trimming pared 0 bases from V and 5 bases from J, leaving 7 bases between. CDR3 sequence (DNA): TGCGCCAGCAGCCAAGAAGGCGGTACCGGGGAGCTGTTTTTT. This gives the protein CASSQEGGTGELFF.

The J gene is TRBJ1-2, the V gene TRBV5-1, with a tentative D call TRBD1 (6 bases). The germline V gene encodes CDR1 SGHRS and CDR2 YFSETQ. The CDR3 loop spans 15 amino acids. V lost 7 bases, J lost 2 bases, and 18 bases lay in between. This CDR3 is CASQPLGGANYGYTF. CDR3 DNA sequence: TGCGCCAGCCAACCCCTGGGGGGGGCAAACTATGGCTACACCTTC. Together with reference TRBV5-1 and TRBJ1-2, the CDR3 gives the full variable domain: KAGVTQTPRYLIKTRGQQVTLSCSPISGHRSVSWYQQTPGQGLQFLFEYFSETQRNKGNFPGRFSGRQFSNSRSEMNVSTLELGDSALYLCASQPLGGANYGYTFGSGTRLTVV.

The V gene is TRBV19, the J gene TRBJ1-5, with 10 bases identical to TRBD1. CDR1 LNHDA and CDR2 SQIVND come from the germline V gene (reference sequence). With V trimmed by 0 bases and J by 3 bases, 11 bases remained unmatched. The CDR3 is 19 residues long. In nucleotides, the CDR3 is TGTGCCAGTAGTATAGATCCTTGGGACAGGGGCAAAATCAATCAGCCCCAGCATTTT. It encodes CASSIDPWDRGKINQPQHF. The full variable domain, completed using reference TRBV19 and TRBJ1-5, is DGGITQSPKYLFRKEGQNVTLSCEQNLNHDAMYWYRQDPGQGLRLIYYSQIVNDFQKGDIAEGYSVSREKKESFPLTVTSAQKNPTAFYLCASSIDPWDRGKINQPQHFGDGTRLSIL.

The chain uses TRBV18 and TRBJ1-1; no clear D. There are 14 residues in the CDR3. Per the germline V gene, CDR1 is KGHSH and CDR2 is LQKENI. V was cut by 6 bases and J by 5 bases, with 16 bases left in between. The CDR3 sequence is CASSSLGEVTEAFF. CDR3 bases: TGTGCCAGCTCTTCCTTGGGCGAAGTAACTGAAGCTTTCTTT. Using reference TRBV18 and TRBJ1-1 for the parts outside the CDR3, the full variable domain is NAGVMQNPRHLVRRRGQEARLRCSPMKGHSHVYWYRQLPEEGLKFMVYLQKENIIDESGMPKERFSAEFPKEGPSILRIQQVVRGDSAAYFCASSSLGEVTEAFFGQGTRLTVV.

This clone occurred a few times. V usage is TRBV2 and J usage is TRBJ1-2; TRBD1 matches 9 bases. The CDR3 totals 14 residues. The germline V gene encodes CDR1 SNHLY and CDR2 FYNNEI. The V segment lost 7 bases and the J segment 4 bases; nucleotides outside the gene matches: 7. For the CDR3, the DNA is TGTGCCAGCACCATGGACAGGGGAATCTATGGCTACACCTTC. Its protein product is CASTMDRGIYGYTF.

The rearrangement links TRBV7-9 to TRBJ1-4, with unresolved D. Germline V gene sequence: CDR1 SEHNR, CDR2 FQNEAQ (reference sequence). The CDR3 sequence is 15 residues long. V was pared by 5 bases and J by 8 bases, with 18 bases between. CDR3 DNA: TGTGCCAGCAGCCGAGGGCCGCTCCCTGACGAAAAACTGTTTTTT. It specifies CASSRGPLPDEKLFF.